These 7 T cell receptor beta chains share one sample of origin, sequenced in a study of technical replicates of blood from several donors. Using immunoSEQ multiplex PCR, the repertoire was profiled, and TCRdb retains in-frame clones only, with some absent. This table holds about 83,000 clones, about 92% found once. Sequencing used T cells isolated from PBMCs. These receptors were taken from a human donor in good health.

The V gene is TRBV6-5, the J gene TRBJ2-5; 7 bases line up with TRBD2. In germline, CDR1 is MNHEY, CDR2 SVGAGI. Trimming cost V 0 bases and J 5 bases; bases outside gene matches: 3. This CDR3 is built from 14 residues. In nucleotides, the CDR3 is TGTGCCAGCAGTTACTCGACCGGGGGGGAGACCCAGTACTTC. It encodes CASSYSTGGETQYF.

The chain uses TRBV5-6 and TRBJ2-5, with 8 nucleotides matching TRBD1. The J segment lost 6 bases and the V segment lost 0 bases, leaving 4 bases of the junction unmatched. Germline V lookup: CDR1 SGHDT, CDR2 YYEEEE. This CDR3 spans 14 amino acids. In DNA form, the CDR3 reads TGTGCCAGCAGCTTGGCAGGGGGCCGAAAGACCCAGTACTTC. This translates into CASSLAGGRKTQYF.

The genes are TRBV30 and TRBJ2-2, with a tentative D call TRBD1 (6 bases). Germline values: CDR1 GTSNPN, CDR2 SVGIG (reference sequence). V lost 4 bases, J lost 1 base, and 7 bases lay in between. There are 13 residues in the CDR3. The CDR3 bases are TGTGCCTGGACAGGGGTGAACACCGGGGAGCTGTTTTTT. Amino acid sequence: CAWTGVNTGELFF.

The V call is TRBV7-2, the J call TRBJ2-7; 8 nucleotides match TRBD1. V trimming: 3 bases; J trimming: 5 bases; junction bases outside the gene matches: 15. The CDR3 contains 17 residues. Germline V gives CDR1 SGHTA, CDR2 FQGNSA. CDR3 bases: TGTGCCAGCAGCTTCAGAGGGACAGGCCCGCTGGGGGACGAGCAGTACTTC. Protein product: CASSFRGTGPLGDEQYF.

This chain links TRBV6-5 with TRBJ2-2, with no clear D. Between the trimmed V and J ends, which lost 6 bases and 4 bases, there was a span of 9 bases. This CDR3 is built from 13 residues. The V gene's germline CDR1 is MNHEY and CDR2 SVGAGI. In nucleotides, the CDR3 is TGTGCCAGCAGCCCGACACTCACCGGGGAGCTGTTTTTT. It is translated as CASSPTLTGELFF.

This rearrangement joins TRBV9 to TRBJ2-7, with a tentative D call TRBD2 (6 bases). Between the trimmed V and J ends, which lost 4 bases and 2 bases, there was a span of 16 bases. Germline-derived CDR1 and CDR2 are SGDLS and YYNGEE. The CDR3 sequence is 15 residues long. This CDR3 reads CASSPRGSGTYEQYF. Here the CDR3 DNA reads TGTGCCAGCAGCCCCCGGGGTAGCGGAACCTACGAGCAGTACTTC.

The rearrangement joins TRBV14 to TRBJ1-1; TRBD1 is a possible D gene (5 bases). V was pared by 0 bases and J by 10 bases, with 15 bases between. Germline values: CDR1 SGHDN, CDR2 FVKESK. The CDR3 is 14 residues long. Written as DNA, the CDR3 is TGTGCCAGCAGCCAAGAGAGGGAGGGGACTCGAGCTTTCTTT. Protein sequence: CASSQEREGTRAFF.